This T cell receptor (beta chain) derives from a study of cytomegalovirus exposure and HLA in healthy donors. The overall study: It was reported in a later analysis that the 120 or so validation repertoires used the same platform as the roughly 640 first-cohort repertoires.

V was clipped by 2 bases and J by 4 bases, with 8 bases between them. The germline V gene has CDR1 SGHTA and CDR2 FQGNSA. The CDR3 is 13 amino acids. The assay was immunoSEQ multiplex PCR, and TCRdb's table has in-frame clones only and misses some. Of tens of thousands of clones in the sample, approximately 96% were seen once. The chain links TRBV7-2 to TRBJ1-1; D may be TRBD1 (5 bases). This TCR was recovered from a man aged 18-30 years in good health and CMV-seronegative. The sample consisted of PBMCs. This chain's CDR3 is CASSLQGRTEAFF. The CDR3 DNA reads TGTGCCAGCAGCTTACAGGGCCGCACTGAAGCTTTCTTT.